This T cell receptor beta chain stems from a study of type 1 regulatory T cells. Whole-study context: T-allo10 is a Tr1-enriched, alloantigen-specific CD4 T cell product made in vitro.

General observations from the study: Type 1 regulatory T cells had a more restricted TCR repertoire than non-type 1 regulatory T cells.

TCRdb re-called the reads through MiXCR, storing one row per CDR3 protein. The data show about 69,000 distinct CDR3 sequences, around 21% seen once. This clonotype was detected many times. Its matching antigen is unknown. Trimming stripped 1 base from V and 4 bases from J, with 10 bases between. Germline V gene sequence: CDR1 SGHTA, CDR2 FQGTGA. This CDR3 comprises 14 residues. The receptor's source is a human donor in good health. The rearrangement joins TRBV7-3 to TRBJ2-5; the D is unclear. Sequencing was carried out using cultured type 1 regulatory T (Tr1) cells, either the whole culture or a sorted fraction (not recorded which). CDR3 loop: CASSLNPGVETQYF. CDR3 bases: TGTGCCAGCAGCTTAAACCCCGGAGTAGAGACCCAGTACTTC. Supplemented by reference TRBV7-3 and TRBJ2-5, the full variable domain reads GAGVSQTPSNKVTEKGKYVELRCDPISGHTALYWYRQSLGQGPEFLIYFQGTGAADDSGLPNDRFFAVRPEGSVSTLKIQRTERGDSAVYLCASSLNPGVETQYFGPGTRLLVL.